This passage covers 26 T cell receptor beta chains from one sample sequenced in a study of cytomegalovirus exposure and HLA in healthy donors. PCR employed 60 Vbeta and 13 Jbeta primers. Produced via immunoSEQ multiplex PCR; TCRdb's table is partial and in-frame only. The repertoire holds 100,000 to 150,000 clones, around three quarters seen once, with 1% in the top ten. Sequencing input: PBMCs. Receptors originate from a man aged 35 to 55 in good health and CMV-seronegative.

This chain joins TRBV23-1 and TRBJ2-1; 13 nucleotides align to TRBD2. TRBV23-1 is an open reading frame, and its role is uncertain. Losses at the gene ends were 4 bases for V and 4 bases for J; bases not matched to a gene: 16. This CDR3 spans 20 amino acids. Here the CDR3 DNA reads TGCGCCAGCAGTCCGAGGGACAGGAAACTAGCGGGAGGGCGTTACAATGAGCAGTTCTTC. It encodes CASSPRDRKLAGGRYNEQFF.

The genes are TRBV28 and TRBJ1-4; possibly TRBD1 for D (6 bases). Per germline, CDR1 MDHEN and CDR2 SYDVKM. The germline V and J ends were trimmed by 5 bases and 0 bases, with 10 bases remaining between them. The CDR3 sequence is 15 residues long. The CDR3 sequence is CASSPGAATNEKLFF. CDR3 nucleotides: TGTGCCAGCAGTCCAGGGGCTGCAACTAATGAAAAACTGTTTTTT. The variable domain in full, completed from reference TRBV28 and TRBJ1-4, reads DVKVTQSSRYLVKRTGEKVFLECVQDMDHENMFWYRQDPGLGLRLIYFSYDVKMKEKGDIPEGYSVSREKKERFSLILESASTNQTSMYLCASSPGAATNEKLFFGSGTQLSVL.

This clone turned up a few times. The rearrangement uses TRBV5-4 and TRBJ2-5; 10 bases are shared with TRBD2. From germline, CDR1 is SGHNT and CDR2 YYREEE (reference sequence). The CDR3 sequence is 16 residues long. The junction had 6 bases not matched to a gene; V was cut back by 2 bases and J by 2 bases. The CDR3 sequence is CASSFLAGAPQETQYF. In DNA form, the CDR3 reads TGTGCCAGCAGCTTCCTAGCGGGGGCACCACAAGAGACCCAGTACTTC.

The CDR3 sequence is CASSETGGLAGVYEQYF. CDR3 DNA sequence: TGTGCCAGCAGTGAGACGGGGGGGCTAGCGGGGGTCTACGAGCAGTACTTC. The chain joins TRBV6-1 to TRBJ2-7; TRBD2 matches at 10 bases. The CDR3 loop spans 17 amino acids. Germline V CDR1 and CDR2: MNHNS, SASEGT. V dropped 3 bases and J dropped 3; count of bases not matched to a gene: 11.

This clone was counted a single time. The genes are TRBV7-9 and TRBJ1-5; D gene uncertain. CDR1 is SEHNR, CDR2 FQNEAQ, per germline (reference sequence). This CDR3 comprises 12 residues. Trimming removed 2 bases from V and 9 bases from J, with 8 bases in between. The DNA of the CDR3 is TGTGCCAGCAGCTTAATATCCGGGCCCCAGCATTTT. Amino acids: CASSLISGPQHF.

The chain employs TRBV18 and TRBJ2-7, with D possibly TRBD2 on 5 matching bases. Trimming shortened V by 0 bases and J by 5 bases, and 8 bases separated the two germline ends. Germline assignment: CDR1 KGHSH and CDR2 LQKENI. There are 13 residues in the CDR3. CDR3 region: CASSPPVRDEQYF. As DNA, the CDR3 is TGTGCCAGCTCACCACCAGTGAGGGACGAGCAGTACTTC.

The rearrangement uses TRBV9 and TRBJ2-7, with D possibly being TRBD1 (6 bases). V was trimmed by 0 bases and J by 0 bases, leaving 13 bases between them. This CDR3 has 16 residues. CDR1 and CDR2 (germline): SGDLS, YYNGEE. The CDR3 spells CASSVESWGPSYEQYF. DNA of the CDR3: TGTGCCAGCAGCGTAGAGTCCTGGGGGCCCTCCTACGAGCAGTACTTC.

The CDR3 protein is CASSVLEAIRNTEAFF. In nucleotides, the CDR3 is TGTGCCAGCAGTGTATTGGAGGCGATCAGGAACACTGAAGCTTTCTTT. V usage is TRBV2 and J usage is TRBJ1-1; D not resolved. V lost 4 bases and J 1 base, leaving 16 bases between the germline ends. CDR1 SNHLY and CDR2 FYNNEI come from the germline V gene. The CDR3 has 16 amino acids.

J is TRBJ2-5 and V is TRBV27; 15 positions match TRBD2. The length of the CDR3 is 16 residues. The junction had 6 bases not matched to a gene; V was cut back by 5 bases and J by 5 bases. CDR1 and CDR2 (germline): MNHEY, SMNVEV (reference sequence). CDR3 protein: CASSQGLAGGSETQYF. CDR3 bases: TGTGCCAGCAGTCAGGGACTAGCGGGGGGAAGCGAGACCCAGTACTTC.

This clone appeared a single time. V usage is TRBV5-4 and J usage is TRBJ2-1; 15 nucleotides align to TRBD2. The CDR3 length is 16 residues. Germline V gene lookup returns CDR1 SGHNT and CDR2 YYREEE (reference sequence). Trimming cost V 4 bases and J 9 bases; bases outside gene matches: 8. For the CDR3, the DNA is TGTGCCAGCAGCCCAAGGACTAGCGGGGGGGCCGGTGAGCAGTTCTTC. It codes for CASSPRTSGGAGEQFF.

This rearrangement joins TRBV5-4 to TRBJ2-3; TRBD2 might be the D (6 bases). Germline V gene data show CDR1 as SGHNT and CDR2 as YYREEE (reference sequence). Trimming removed 4 bases at V and 5 bases at J, with 20 bases between. The CDR3 has 16 amino acids. This CDR3 reads CASSPGTSFRLDTQYF. The CDR3 nucleotides are TGTGCCAGCAGCCCCGGGACTTCATTTAGACTAGATACGCAGTATTTT.

The V call is TRBV30, the J call TRBJ2-7; the D gene is possibly TRBD2 (5 bases). Germline values: CDR1 GTSNPN, CDR2 SVGIG (reference sequence). This CDR3 is 13 amino acids long. V was clipped by 2 bases and J by 2 bases, with 10 bases between them. Here the CDR3 DNA reads TGTGCCTGGAGTTCTTTCGGGGCCTACGAGCAGTACTTC. As protein: CAWSSFGAYEQYF.

This clone occurred a few times. The genes are TRBV5-1 and TRBJ2-3; D unclear. CDR1 SGHRS and CDR2 YFSETQ come from the germline V gene. V was shortened by 0 bases and J by 2 bases, with 7 bases between the two germline ends. CDR3 length: 14 residues. The CDR3 reads CASSLEQTTDTQYF. The CDR3 DNA sequence: TGCGCCAGCAGCTTGGAACAGACCACAGATACGCAGTATTTT.

V is TRBV5-3 and J is TRBJ2-1; possibly TRBD2 for D (5 bases). TRBV5-3 carries the ORF label, with uncertain function. CDR3 size: 17 residues. Deletions cut 1 base from V and 8 bases from J, with 22 bases between. In nucleotides, the CDR3 is TGTGCCAGAAGCTTGTTGAGGGCGGCGATCTACTATGATGAGCAGTTCTTC. Amino acid sequence: CARSLLRAAIYYDEQFF.

As for this clone: The sample has other DNA sequences that encode this CDR3 too. The chain joins TRBV5-1 to TRBJ1-5, with TRBD1 matching 7 bases. Trimming cost V 4 bases and J 3 bases; bases outside gene matches: 4. Germline V gene data show CDR1 as SGHRS and CDR2 as YFSETQ. The CDR3 loop spans 14 amino acids. Written as DNA, the CDR3 is TGCGCCAGCAGCCCGGGGACAGACAATCAGCCCCAGCATTTT. This sequence encodes CASSPGTDNQPQHF.

DNA of the CDR3: TGTGCCAGCAGTCGGACTAGCGGGAGGAATGAGCAGTTCTTC. This gives the protein CASSRTSGRNEQFF. The genes are TRBV6-5 and TRBJ2-1, with 14 bases that match TRBD2. V shed 5 bases, J shed 7 bases, and the junction held 1 base outside the gene matches. This CDR3 has 14 residues. Per germline, CDR1 MNHEY and CDR2 SVGAGI.

On this clone itself: Other DNA sequences from this sample encode an identical CDR3 as well. The rearrangement joins TRBV5-1 to TRBJ1-1; 9 bases are shared with TRBD1. CDR1 and CDR2 from the germline V gene are SGHRS and YFSETQ. The ends lost 4 bases at V and 5 bases at J; junction bases unmatched: 6. The CDR3 is made up of 14 amino acids. CDR3 region: CASSPGQGGTEAFF. DNA for the CDR3: TGCGCCAGCAGCCCGGGACAGGGCGGGACTGAAGCTTTCTTT. Filled out from reference TRBV5-1 and TRBJ1-1, the complete variable domain reads KAGVTQTPRYLIKTRGQQVTLSCSPISGHRSVSWYQQTPGQGLQFLFEYFSETQRNKGNFPGRFSGRQFSNSRSEMNVSTLELGDSALYLCASSPGQGGTEAFFGQGTRLTVV.

The chain combines TRBV5-6 with TRBJ2-5, with D perhaps matching TRBD1 (6 bases). The CDR3 has 13 residues. V shed 4 bases and J shed 5 bases, with 12 bases lying between them. Germline V gene lookup returns CDR1 SGHDT and CDR2 YYEEEE. DNA for the CDR3: TGTGCCAGCAGCCTAACAAGGGGGGAGACCCAGTACTTC. This encodes CASSLTRGETQYF.

The chain carries TRBV10-3 and TRBJ2-2; 10 bases fit TRBD2. CDR1 and CDR2 from the germline V gene are ENHRY and SYGVKD. This CDR3 is 17 amino acids long. The V and J ends lost 4 bases and 3 bases, in that order; junction bases with no gene match: 8. The CDR3 is CAISALGGTSDTGELFF. CDR3 sequence (DNA): TGTGCCATCAGTGCCCTGGGGGGGACTAGCGACACCGGGGAGCTGTTTTTT.

V and J are TRBV5-4 and TRBJ2-7; 10 positions match TRBD1. Germline trimming cut 1 base from V and 4 bases from J; bases unmatched to any gene: 8. The germline V gene encodes CDR1 SGHNT and CDR2 YYREEE (reference sequence). CDR3 size: 16 residues. The CDR3 DNA reads as TGTGCCAGCAGCTTGCCGGGACAGGGGTCTCAGTACGAGCAGTACTTC. Protein product: CASSLPGQGSQYEQYF. Drawing the rest from reference TRBV5-4 and TRBJ2-7, the complete variable domain is ETGVTQSPTHLIKTRGQQVTLRCSSQSGHNTVSWYQQALGQGPQFIFQYYREEENGRGNFPPRFSGLQFPNYSSELNVNALELDDSALYLCASSLPGQGSQYEQYFGPGTRLTVT.

CDR3 sequence: CSVSPGDTQYF. For the CDR3, the DNA is TGCAGCGTCTCCCCAGGGGATACGCAGTATTTT. The genes are TRBV29-1 and TRBJ2-3; a weak D match, TRBD1 (5 bases). The CDR3 contains 11 residues. Between the trimmed V and J ends, which lost 6 bases and 6 bases, there was a span of 10 bases. CDR1 and CDR2 (germline): SQVTM, ANQGSEA.

This clone was seen a few times. The chain carries TRBV18 and TRBJ2-1; tentative D call: TRBD1 (6 bases). V lost 5 bases and J lost 7, with 15 bases in between. The CDR3 loop spans 14 amino acids. Germline CDR1 reads KGHSH; CDR2 reads LQKENI. Here the CDR3 DNA reads TGTGCCAGCTCATCCACAGACAGGAGGAATGAGCAGTTCTTC. Amino acids: CASSSTDRRNEQFF.

This chain uses TRBV29-1 with TRBJ2-1; a weak D match, TRBD2 (6 bases). The CDR3 is 13 residues long. CDR1 is SQVTM, CDR2 ANQGSEA, per germline. The germline V and J ends were trimmed by 1 base and 8 bases, with 12 bases remaining between them. The CDR3 bases are TGCAGCGTTGAAGGGGGCCCGGGGGATGAGCAGTTCTTC. Protein product: CSVEGGPGDEQFF.

V is TRBV27 and J is TRBJ2-3, with 9 nucleotides matching TRBD2. Unmatched junction bases numbered 15, after V lost 10 bases and J lost 7 bases. CDR3 length: 15 residues. Germline V gene data show CDR1 as MNHEY and CDR2 as SMNVEV (reference sequence). CDR3 DNA: TGTGCCACCAGCTTGGAAGCGGGAGGATCATATACGCAGTATTTT. Amino acids: CATSLEAGGSYTQYF.

The chain couples TRBV27 to TRBJ2-7, with D possibly being TRBD1 (5 bases). CDR1 and CDR2 (germline): MNHEY, SMNVEV (reference sequence). V gave up 2 bases and J gave up 1 base, with 9 bases separating them. The CDR3 runs to 14 residues. Here the CDR3 reads CASSLAGLSYEQYF. CDR3 DNA: TGTGCCAGCAGTTTAGCAGGGTTATCCTACGAGCAGTACTTC.

J is TRBJ2-3 and V is TRBV27, with a tentative D call TRBD2 (7 bases). Germline lookup yields CDR1 MNHEY and CDR2 SMNVEV (reference sequence). Between the trimmed V and J ends, which lost 8 bases and 2 bases, there was a span of 17 bases. The length of the CDR3 is 15 residues. The CDR3 loop reads CASALLGGATDTQYF. CDR3 nucleotides: TGTGCCAGCGCTTTGTTGGGGGGGGCCACAGATACGCAGTATTTT.